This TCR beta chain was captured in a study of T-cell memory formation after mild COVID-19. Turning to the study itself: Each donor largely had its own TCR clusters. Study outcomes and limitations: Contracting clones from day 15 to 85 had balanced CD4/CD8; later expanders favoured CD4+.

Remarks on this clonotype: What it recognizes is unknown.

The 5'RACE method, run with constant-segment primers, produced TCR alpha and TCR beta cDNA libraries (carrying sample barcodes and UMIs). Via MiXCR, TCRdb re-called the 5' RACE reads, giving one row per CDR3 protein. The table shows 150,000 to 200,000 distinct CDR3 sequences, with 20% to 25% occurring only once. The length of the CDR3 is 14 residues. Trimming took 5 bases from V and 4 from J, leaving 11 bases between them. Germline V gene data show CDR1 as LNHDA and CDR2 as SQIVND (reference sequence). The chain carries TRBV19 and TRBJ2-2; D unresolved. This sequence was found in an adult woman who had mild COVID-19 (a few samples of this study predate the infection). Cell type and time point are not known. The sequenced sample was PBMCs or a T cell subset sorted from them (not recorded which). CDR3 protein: CASSLQMATGELFF. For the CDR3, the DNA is TGTGCCAGTAGTCTCCAAATGGCCACCGGGGAGCTGTTTTTT.